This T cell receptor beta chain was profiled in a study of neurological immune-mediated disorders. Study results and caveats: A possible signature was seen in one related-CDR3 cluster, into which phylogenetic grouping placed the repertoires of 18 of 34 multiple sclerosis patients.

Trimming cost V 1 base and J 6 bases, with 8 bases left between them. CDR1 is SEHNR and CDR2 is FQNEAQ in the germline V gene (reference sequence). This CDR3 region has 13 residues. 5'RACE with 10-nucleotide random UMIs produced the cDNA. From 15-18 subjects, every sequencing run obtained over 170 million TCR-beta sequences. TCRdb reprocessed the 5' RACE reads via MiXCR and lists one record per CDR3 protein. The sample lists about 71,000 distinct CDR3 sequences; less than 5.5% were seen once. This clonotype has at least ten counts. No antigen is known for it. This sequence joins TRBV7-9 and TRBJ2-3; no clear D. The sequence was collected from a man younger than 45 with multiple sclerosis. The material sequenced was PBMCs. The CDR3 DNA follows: TGTGCCAGCAGCTTAGGGTCAAGGGATACGCAGTATTTT. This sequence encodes CASSLGSRDTQYF.